This is a list of T cell receptor beta chains from one sample in a study of STAT5B mutations in CD4+ large granular lymphocyte leukemia. The assay was immunoSEQ multiplex PCR, and TCRdb's table has in-frame clones only and misses some. The repertoire includes about 28,000 clones, 65% to 75% of them detected once, and roughly 3.3% sits in the top ten. The sequencing input was CD4+ T cells from blood buffy coats. These receptors came from a human donor in good health. The CDR3 runs from the conserved cysteine through the conserved F or W.

V gene | CDR3 protein
TRBV18 | CASSERRYEQYF
TRBV5-1 | CASSLTTGGGDGYTF
TRBV5-5 | CASSLYTGLGETQYF
TRBV5-4 | CASSLAGQGALTGANVLTF
TRBV19 | CASNDRAHTGELFF
TRBV7-2 | CASSNQGTANQPQHF
TRBV7-2 | CASSSGQGVYGYTF
TRBV7-2 | CASSAGQLEQFF
TRBV9 | CASSPLAGGNTGELFF
TRBV7-7 | CASSLVPQSAAFF
TRBV5-1 | CASSPALGESFYGYTF
TRBV7-2 | CASSEGQGGQETQYF
TRBV7-2 | CASSLQAPGELFF
TRBV9 | CASSVVLAGGTDTQYF